This TCR beta chain was documented in a study of T cells after somatic rescue of genetic block. Clones were read by immunoSEQ multiplex PCR, and TCRdb kept only the in-frame ones, dropping some. The sample lists 13,000 to 15,000 clones, around 71% occurring once. Trimming at V came to 0 bases and at J to 0 bases, leaving 8 bases not matched to a gene. Germline V gene data show CDR1 as SGHTA and CDR2 as FQGNSA. This CDR3 contains 20 residues. The clonotype was recovered from a boy younger than 18. The specimen sequenced was peripheral blood mononuclear cells (PBMCs). V is TRBV7-2 and J is TRBJ2-1; 13 nucleotides match TRBD2. The CDR3 DNA is TGTGCCAGCAGCTTAGCGCGGAGACTAGCGGGAGGTCTCTCCTACAATGAGCAGTTCTTC. Amino acids: CASSLARRLAGGLSYNEQFF. Combining the CDR3 with reference TRBV7-2 and TRBJ2-1 gives the whole variable domain GAGVSQSPSNKVTEKGKDVELRCDPISGHTALYWYRQSLGQGLEFLIYFQGNSAPDKSGLPSDRFSAERTGGSVSTLTIQRTQQEDSAVYLCASSLARRLAGGLSYNEQFFGPGTRLTVL.